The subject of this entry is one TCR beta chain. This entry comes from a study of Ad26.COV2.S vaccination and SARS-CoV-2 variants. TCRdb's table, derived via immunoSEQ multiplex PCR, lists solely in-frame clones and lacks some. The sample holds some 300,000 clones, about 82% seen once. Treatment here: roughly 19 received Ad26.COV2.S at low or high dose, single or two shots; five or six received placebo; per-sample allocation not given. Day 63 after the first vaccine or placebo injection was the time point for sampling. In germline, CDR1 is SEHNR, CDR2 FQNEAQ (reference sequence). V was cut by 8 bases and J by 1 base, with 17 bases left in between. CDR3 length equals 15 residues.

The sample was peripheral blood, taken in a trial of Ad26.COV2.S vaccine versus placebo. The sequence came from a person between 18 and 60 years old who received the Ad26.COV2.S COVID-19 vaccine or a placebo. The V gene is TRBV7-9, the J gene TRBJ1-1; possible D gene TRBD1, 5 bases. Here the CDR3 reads CASGPSGPANTEAFF. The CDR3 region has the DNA TGTGCCAGCGGCCCCTCAGGGCCTGCGAACACTGAAGCTTTCTTT.